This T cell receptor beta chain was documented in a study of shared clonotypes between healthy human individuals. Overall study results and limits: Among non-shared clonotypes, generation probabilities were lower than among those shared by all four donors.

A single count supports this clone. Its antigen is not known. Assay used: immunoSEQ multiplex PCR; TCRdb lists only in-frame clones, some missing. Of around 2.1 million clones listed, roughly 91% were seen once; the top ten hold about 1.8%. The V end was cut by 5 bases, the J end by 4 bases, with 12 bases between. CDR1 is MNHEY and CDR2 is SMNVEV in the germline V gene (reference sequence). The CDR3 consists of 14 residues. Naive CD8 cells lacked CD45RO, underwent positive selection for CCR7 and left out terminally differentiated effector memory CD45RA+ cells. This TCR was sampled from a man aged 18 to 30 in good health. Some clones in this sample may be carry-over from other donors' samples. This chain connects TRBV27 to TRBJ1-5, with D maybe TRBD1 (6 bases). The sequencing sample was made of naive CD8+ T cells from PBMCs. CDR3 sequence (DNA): TGTGCCAGCAGTCCGTACAGGGAGAATCAGCCCCAGCATTTT. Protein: CASSPYRENQPQHF.